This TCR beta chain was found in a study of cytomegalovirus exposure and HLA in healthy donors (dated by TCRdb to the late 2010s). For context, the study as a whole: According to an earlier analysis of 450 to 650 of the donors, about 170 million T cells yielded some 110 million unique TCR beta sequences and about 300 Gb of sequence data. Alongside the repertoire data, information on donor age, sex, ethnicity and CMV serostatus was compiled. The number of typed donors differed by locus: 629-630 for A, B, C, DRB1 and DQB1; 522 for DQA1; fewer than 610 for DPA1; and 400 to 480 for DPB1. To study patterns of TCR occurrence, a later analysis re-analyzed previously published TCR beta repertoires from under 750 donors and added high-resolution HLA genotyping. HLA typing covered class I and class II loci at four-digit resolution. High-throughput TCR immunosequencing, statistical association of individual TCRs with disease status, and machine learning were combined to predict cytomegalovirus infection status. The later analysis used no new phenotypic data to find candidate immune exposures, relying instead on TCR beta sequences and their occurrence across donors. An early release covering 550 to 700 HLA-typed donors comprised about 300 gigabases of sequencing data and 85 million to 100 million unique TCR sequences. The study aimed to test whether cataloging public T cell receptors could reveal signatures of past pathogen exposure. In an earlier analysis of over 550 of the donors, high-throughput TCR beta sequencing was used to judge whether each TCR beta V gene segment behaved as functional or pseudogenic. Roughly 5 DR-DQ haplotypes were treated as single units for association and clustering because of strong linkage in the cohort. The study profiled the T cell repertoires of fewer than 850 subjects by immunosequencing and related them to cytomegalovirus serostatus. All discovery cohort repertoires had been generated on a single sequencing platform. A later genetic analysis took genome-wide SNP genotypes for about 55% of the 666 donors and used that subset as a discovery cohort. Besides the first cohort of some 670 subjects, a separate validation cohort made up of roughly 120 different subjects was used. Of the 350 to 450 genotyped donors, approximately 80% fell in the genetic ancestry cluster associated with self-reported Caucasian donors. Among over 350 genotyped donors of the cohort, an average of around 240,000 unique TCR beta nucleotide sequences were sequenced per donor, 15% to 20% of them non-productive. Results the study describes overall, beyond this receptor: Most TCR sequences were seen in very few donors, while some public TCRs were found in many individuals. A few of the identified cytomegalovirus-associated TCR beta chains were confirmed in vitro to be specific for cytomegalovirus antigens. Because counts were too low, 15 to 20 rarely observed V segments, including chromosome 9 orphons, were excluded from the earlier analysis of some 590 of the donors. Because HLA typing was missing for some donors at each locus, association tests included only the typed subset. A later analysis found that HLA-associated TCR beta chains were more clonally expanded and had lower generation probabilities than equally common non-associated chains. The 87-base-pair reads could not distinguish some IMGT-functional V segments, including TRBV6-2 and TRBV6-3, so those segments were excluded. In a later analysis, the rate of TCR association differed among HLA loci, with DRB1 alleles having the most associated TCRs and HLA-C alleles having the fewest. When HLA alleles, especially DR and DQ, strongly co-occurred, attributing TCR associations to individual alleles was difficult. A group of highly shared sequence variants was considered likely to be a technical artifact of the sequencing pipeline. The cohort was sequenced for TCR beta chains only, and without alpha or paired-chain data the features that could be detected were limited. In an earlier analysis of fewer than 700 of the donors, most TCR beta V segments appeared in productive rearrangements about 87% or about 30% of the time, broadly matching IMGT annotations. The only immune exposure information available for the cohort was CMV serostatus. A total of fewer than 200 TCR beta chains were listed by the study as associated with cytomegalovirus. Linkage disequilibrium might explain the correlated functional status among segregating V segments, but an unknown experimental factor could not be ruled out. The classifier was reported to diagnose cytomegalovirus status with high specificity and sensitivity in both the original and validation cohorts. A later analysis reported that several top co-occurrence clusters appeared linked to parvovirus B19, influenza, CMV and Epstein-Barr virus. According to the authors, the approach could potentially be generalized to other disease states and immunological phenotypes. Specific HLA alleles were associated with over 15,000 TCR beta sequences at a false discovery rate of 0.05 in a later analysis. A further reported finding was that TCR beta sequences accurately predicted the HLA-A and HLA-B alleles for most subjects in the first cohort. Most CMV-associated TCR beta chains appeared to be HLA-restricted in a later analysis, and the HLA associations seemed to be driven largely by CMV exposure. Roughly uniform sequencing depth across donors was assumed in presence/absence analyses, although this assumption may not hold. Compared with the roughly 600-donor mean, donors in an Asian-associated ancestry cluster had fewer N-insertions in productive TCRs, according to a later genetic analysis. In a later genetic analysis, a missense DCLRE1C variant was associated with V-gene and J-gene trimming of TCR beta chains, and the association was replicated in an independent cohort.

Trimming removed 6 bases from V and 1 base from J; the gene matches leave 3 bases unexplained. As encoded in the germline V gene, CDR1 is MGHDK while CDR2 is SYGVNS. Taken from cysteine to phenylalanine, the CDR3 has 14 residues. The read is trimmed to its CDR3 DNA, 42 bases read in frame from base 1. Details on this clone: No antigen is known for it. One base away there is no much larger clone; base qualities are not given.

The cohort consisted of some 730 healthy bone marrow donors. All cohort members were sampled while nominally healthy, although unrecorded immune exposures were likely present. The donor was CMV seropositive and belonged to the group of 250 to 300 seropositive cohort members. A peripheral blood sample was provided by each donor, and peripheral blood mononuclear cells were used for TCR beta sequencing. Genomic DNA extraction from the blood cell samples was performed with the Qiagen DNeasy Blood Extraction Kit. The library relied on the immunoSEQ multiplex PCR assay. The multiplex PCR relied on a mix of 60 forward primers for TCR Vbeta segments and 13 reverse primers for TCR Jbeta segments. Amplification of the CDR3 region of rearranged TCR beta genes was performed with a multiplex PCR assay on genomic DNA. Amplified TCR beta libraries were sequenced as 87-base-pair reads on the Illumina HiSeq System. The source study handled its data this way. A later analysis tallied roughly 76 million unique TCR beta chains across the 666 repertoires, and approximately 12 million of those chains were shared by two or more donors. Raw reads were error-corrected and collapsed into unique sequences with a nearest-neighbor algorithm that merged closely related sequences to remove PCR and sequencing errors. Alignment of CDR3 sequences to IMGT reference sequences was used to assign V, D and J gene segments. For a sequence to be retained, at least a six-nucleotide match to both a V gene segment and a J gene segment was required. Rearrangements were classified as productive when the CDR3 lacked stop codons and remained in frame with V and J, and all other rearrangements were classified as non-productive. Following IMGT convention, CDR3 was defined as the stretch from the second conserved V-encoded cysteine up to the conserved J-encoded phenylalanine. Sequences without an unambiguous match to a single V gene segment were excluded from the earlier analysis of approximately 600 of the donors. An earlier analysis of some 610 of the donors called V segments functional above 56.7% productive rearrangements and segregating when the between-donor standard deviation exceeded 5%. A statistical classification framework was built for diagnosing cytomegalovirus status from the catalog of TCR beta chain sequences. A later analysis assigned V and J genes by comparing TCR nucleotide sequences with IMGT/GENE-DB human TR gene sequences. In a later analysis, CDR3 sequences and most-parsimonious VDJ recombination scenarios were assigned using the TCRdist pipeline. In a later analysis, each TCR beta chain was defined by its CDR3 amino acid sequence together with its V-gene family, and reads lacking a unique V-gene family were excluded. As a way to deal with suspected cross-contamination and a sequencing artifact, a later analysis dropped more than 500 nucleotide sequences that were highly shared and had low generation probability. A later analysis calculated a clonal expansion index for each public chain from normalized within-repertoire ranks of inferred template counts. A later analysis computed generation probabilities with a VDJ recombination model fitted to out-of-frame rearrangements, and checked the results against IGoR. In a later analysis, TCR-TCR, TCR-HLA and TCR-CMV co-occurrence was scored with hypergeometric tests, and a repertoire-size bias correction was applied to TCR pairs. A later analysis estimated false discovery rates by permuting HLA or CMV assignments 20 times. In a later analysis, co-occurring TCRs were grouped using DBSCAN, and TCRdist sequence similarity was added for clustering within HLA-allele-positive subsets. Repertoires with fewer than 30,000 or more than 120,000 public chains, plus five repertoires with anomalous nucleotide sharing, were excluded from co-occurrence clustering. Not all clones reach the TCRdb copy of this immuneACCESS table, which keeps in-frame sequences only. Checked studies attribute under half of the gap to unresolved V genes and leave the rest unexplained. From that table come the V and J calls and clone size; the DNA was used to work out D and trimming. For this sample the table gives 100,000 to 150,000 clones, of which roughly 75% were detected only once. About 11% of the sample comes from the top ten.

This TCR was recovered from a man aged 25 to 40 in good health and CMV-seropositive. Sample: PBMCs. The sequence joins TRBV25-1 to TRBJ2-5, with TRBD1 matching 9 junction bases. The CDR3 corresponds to CASRPDRGQETQYF. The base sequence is TGTGCCAGCAGGCCGGACAGGGGCCAAGAGACCCAGTACTTC.